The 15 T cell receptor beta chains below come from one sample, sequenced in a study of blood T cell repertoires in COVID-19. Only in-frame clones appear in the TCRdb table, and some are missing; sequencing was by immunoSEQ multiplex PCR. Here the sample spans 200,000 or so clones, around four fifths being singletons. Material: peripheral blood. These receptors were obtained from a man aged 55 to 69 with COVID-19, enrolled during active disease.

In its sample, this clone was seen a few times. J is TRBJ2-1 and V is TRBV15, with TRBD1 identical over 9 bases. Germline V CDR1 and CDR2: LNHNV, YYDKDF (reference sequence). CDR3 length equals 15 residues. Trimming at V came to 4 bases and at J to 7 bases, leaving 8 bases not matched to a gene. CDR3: CATSIRDRAWNEQFF. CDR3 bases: TGTGCCACCAGCATCCGGGACAGGGCTTGGAATGAGCAGTTCTTC.

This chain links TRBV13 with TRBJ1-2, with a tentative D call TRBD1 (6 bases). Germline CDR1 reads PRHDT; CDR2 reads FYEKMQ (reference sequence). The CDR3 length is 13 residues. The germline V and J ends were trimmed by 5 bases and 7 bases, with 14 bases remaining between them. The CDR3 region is CASSHRDAAGYTF. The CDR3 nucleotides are TGTGCCAGCAGCCACAGGGATGCGGCTGGCTACACCTTC.

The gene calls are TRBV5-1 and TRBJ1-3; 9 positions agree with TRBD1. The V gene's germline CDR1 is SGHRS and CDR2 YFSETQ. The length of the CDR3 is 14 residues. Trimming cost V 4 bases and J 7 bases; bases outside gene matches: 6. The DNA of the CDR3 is TGCGCCAGCAGCCCGGGACAGGGAAGGAACACCATATATTTT. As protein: CASSPGQGRNTIYF.

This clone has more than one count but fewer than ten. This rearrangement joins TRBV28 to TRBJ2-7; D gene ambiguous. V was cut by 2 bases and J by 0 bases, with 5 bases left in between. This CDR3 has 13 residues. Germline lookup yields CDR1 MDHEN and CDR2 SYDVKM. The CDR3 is CASSLANSYEQYF. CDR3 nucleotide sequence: TGTGCCAGCAGTTTAGCGAACTCCTACGAGCAGTACTTC. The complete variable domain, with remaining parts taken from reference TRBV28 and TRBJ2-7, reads DVKVTQSSRYLVKRTGEKVFLECVQDMDHENMFWYRQDPGLGLRLIYFSYDVKMKEKGDIPEGYSVSREKKERFSLILESASTNQTSMYLCASSLANSYEQYFGPGTRLTVT.

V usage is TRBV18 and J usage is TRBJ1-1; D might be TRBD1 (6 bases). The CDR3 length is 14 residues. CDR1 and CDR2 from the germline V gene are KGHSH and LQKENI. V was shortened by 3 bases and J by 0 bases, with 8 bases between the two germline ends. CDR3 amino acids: CASSPRDMNTEAFF. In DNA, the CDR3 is TGTGCCAGCTCACCCCGGGACATGAACACTGAAGCTTTCTTT.

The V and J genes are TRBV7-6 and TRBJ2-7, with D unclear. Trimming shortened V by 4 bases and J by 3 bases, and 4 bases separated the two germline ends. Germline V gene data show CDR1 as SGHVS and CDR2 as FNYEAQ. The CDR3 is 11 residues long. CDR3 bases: TGTGCCAGCAGCTCTCTCTACGAGCAGTACTTC. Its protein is CASSSLYEQYF.

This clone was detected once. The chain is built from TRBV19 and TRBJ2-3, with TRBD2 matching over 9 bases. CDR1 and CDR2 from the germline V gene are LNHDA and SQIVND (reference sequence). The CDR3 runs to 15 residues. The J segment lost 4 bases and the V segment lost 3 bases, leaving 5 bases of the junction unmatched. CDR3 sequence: CASSMWSGRSDTQYF. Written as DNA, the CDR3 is TGTGCCAGTAGTATGTGGAGCGGGAGGTCAGATACGCAGTATTTT.

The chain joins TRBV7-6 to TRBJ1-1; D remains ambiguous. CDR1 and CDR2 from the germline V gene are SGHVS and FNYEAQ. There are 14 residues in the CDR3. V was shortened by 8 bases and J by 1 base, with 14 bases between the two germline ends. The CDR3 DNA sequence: TGTGCCAGCTTTCCCGGGGAGAAGAACACTGAAGCTTTCTTT. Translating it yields CASFPGEKNTEAFF.

The CDR3 DNA is TGTGCCAGCAGTTTAGTTACTAGCGGGAGGGCCGGGGAGCAGTACTTC. Translating gives CASSLVTSGRAGEQYF. The V gene is TRBV28, the J gene TRBJ2-7; 13 positions match TRBD2. Germline V gene sequence: CDR1 MDHEN, CDR2 SYDVKM. The length of the CDR3 is 16 residues. V shed 2 bases and J 7 bases; nucleotides not matched to a gene: 8.

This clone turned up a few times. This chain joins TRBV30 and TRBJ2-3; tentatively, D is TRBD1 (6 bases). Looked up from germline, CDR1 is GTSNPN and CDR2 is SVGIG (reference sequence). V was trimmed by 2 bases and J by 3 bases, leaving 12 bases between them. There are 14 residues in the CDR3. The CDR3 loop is CAWSRQGGTDTQYF. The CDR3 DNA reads TGTGCCTGGAGTCGACAAGGGGGAACAGATACGCAGTATTTT.

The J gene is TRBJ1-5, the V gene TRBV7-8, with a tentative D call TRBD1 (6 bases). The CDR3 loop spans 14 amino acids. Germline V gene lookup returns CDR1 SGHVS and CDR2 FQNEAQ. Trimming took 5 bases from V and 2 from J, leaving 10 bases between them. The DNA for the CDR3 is TGTGCCAGCAGCCCTTACAGGGGCAATCAGCCCCAGCATTTT. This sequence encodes CASSPYRGNQPQHF.

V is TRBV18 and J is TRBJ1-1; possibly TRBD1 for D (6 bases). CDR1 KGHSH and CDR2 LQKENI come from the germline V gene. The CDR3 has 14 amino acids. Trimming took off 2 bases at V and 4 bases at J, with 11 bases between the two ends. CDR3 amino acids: CASSPRGGGTEAFF. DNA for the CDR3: TGTGCCAGCTCACCAAGGGGAGGGGGCACTGAAGCTTTCTTT.

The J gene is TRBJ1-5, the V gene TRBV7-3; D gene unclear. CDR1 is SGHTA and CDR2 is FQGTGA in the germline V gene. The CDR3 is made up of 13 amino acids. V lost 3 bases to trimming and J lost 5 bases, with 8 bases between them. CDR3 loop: CASSLSFDQPQHF. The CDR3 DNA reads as TGTGCCAGCAGCTTGTCTTTTGATCAGCCCCAGCATTTT.

The CDR3 DNA reads TGTGCCAGCATCCCGGACAGGGGGAAAAGTTTCACCGGGGAGCTGTTTTTT. Translation: CASIPDRGKSFTGELFF. The chain combines TRBV6-2 or TRBV6-3 with TRBJ2-2; 10 nucleotides align to TRBD1. This CDR3 has 17 residues. Germline lookup yields CDR1 MNHEY and CDR2 SVGEGT. The V segment lost 7 bases and the J segment 4 bases; nucleotides outside the gene matches: 12.

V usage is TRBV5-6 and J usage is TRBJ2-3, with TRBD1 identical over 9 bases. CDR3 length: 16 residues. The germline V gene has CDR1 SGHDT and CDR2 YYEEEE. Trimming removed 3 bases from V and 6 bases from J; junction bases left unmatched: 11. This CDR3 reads CASSYAVSQGADTQYF. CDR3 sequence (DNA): TGTGCCAGCAGCTACGCCGTGTCACAGGGGGCGGATACGCAGTATTTT.